This T cell receptor beta chain was identified in a study of long-term antiretroviral therapy in people with HIV. The run of the v3.0 immunoSEQ assay was at survey level. Using immunoSEQ multiplex PCR, the repertoire was profiled, and TCRdb retains in-frame clones only, with some absent. Altogether about 28,000 clones are present, 95% being singletons, with the ten largest covering approximately 2.8%. The United States was where all participants with HIV were treated. Samples held roughly 0.85-11 million cryopreserved PBMC, and DNA extraction followed. Comments on this clone: Its cognate antigen is unknown.

Study conclusions and caveats: Compared with controls, HIV repertoires showed narrower CDR3 length ranges.

Deletions cut 2 bases from V and 1 base from J, with 10 bases between. Per the germline V gene, CDR1 is MNHEY and CDR2 is SMNVEV (reference sequence). CDR3 length equals 15 residues. The source is a man aged 50 or older with HIV. This chain links TRBV27 with TRBJ2-3; a weak D match, TRBD2 (5 bases). The sample here was unsorted PBMCs, taken 5.3 years after starting antiretroviral therapy. The DNA of the CDR3 is TGTGCCAGCAGTTTAGCGGGTTCGGGCACAGATACGCAGTATTTT. Translated: CASSLAGSGTDTQYF.